The 5 T cell receptor beta chains in this list originate from one sample, sequenced in a study of siplizumab effects on memory and regulatory T cells. Some clones are missing from TCRdb's copy, which holds only in-frame ones; the method was immunoSEQ multiplex PCR. The sample includes roughly 64,000 clones, approximately 96% of them seen just once. The sample taken for sequencing was naive CD8+ T cells sorted from blood. The receptors were gathered from a human donor in good health.

The rearrangement joins TRBV19 to TRBJ2-3; D unclear. CDR1 LNHDA and CDR2 SQIVND come from the germline V gene (reference sequence). The CDR3 loop spans 13 amino acids. V lost 5 bases, J lost 2 bases, and 8 bases lay in between. The CDR3 is CASSSSHTDTQYF. CDR3 bases: TGTGCCAGTAGTTCCTCTCACACAGATACGCAGTATTTT. Full variable domain (rest looked up from reference TRBV19 and TRBJ2-3): DGGITQSPKYLFRKEGQNVTLSCEQNLNHDAMYWYRQDPGQGLRLIYYSQIVNDFQKGDIAEGYSVSREKKESFPLTVTSAQKNPTAFYLCASSSSHTDTQYFGPGTRLTVL.

This chain joins TRBV14 and TRBJ1-1; D uncertain. V lost 4 bases and J 6 bases, leaving 15 bases between the germline ends. CDR1 is SGHDN, CDR2 FVKESK, per germline. The CDR3 has 14 amino acids. CDR3 sequence: CASSPILASAEAFF. The CDR3 DNA is TGTGCCAGCAGCCCGATCCTAGCGAGTGCTGAAGCTTTCTTT.

The chain is built from TRBV11-1 and TRBJ2-3; D call uncertain. Germline CDR1 SGHAT, CDR2 FQDESV (reference sequence). The CDR3 loop spans 15 amino acids. V dropped 0 bases and J dropped 5 bases, with 12 bases sitting between them. The CDR3 sequence is CASSLADGDGDTQYF. The DNA for the CDR3 is TGTGCCAGCAGCTTAGCGGATGGGGATGGAGATACGCAGTATTTT. Supplemented by reference TRBV11-1 and TRBJ2-3, the full variable domain reads EAEVAQSPRYKITEKSQAVAFWCDPISGHATLYWYRQILGQGPELLVQFQDESVVDDSQLPKDRFSAERLKGVDSTLKIQPAELGDSAMYLCASSLADGDGDTQYFGPGTRLTVL.

The V and J genes are TRBV7-2 and TRBJ2-7; 7 bases map to TRBD2. The CDR3 totals 15 residues. The V and J ends lost 3 bases and 4 bases, in that order; junction bases with no gene match: 9. The germline V gene has CDR1 SGHTA and CDR2 FQGNSA. CDR3 sequence (DNA): TGTGCCAGCAGCTTCGGGCCAAGCGGGGAGTACGAGCAGTACTTC. Amino acids: CASSFGPSGEYEQYF.

The chain links TRBV4-1 to TRBJ1-1; D may be TRBD1 (5 bases). Deletions cut 6 bases from V and 5 bases from J, with 13 bases between. The CDR3 loop spans 13 amino acids. In germline, CDR1 is MGHRA, CDR2 YSYEKL. The CDR3 sequence is CASRAGLVTEAFF. The CDR3 DNA is TGCGCCAGCAGGGCAGGGTTGGTTACTGAAGCTTTCTTT.